The 5 T cell receptor beta chains below were found in one sample sequenced in a study of T cells after yellow fever vaccination. Via MiXCR, TCRdb re-called the 5' RACE reads, giving one row per CDR3 protein. The sample lists a few hundred thousand distinct CDR3 sequences; less than 9% were seen once. Sequencing used CD4+ T cells sorted from PBMCs, obtained 15 days after the yellow fever booster vaccination. The source of these receptors is a man aged 30 to 39 who received the YFV17D yellow fever vaccine.

V usage is TRBV5-5 and J usage is TRBJ1-2, with TRBD1 matching 8 bases. The CDR3 covers 14 residues. V gave up 4 bases and J gave up 4 bases; unmatched junction bases: 6. CDR1 and CDR2 (germline): SGHKS, YYEKEE (reference sequence). CDR3 loop: CASSTRTGPYGYTF. As DNA, the CDR3 is TGTGCCAGCAGCACTCGGACAGGGCCCTATGGCTACACCTTC.

This sequence joins TRBV20-1 and TRBJ2-5; TRBD2 matches 9 bases. CDR1 and CDR2 from the germline V gene are DFQATT and SNEGSKA (reference sequence). The CDR3 runs to 15 residues. Germline trimming cut 3 bases from V and 2 bases from J; bases unmatched to any gene: 7. Here the CDR3 DNA reads TGCAGTGCTAGCCCGACTAGCGGAGAACAAGAGACCCAGTACTTC. Protein sequence: CSASPTSGEQETQYF.

This clonotype occurred a few times. The chain joins TRBV12-3 or TRBV12-4 to TRBJ1-4; 8 bases agree with TRBD1. V trimming: 6 bases; J trimming: 1 base; junction bases outside the gene matches: 7. There are 16 residues in the CDR3. CDR3 in DNA: TGTGCCAGCAGCCCCAGGGACAGGAGAACTAATGAAAAACTGTTTTTT. Translation: CASSPRDRRTNEKLFF.

CDR3 protein: CASSSNRQGNTGELFF. CDR3 DNA: TGTGCCAGCAGCTCGAATCGACAGGGGAACACCGGGGAGCTGTTTTTT. The gene calls are TRBV7-2 and TRBJ2-2, with TRBD1 matching 7 bases. CDR1 is SGHTA and CDR2 is FQGNSA in the germline V gene. CDR3 length: 16 amino acids. Unmatched junction bases numbered 6, after V lost 4 bases and J lost 1 base.

This clonotype has at least ten counts. The chain has TRBV20-1 and TRBJ2-2; 9 bases agree with TRBD2. This CDR3 is built from 15 residues. Germline V gives CDR1 DFQATT, CDR2 SNEGSKA (reference sequence). The DNA of the CDR3 is TGCAGCGTTCGGGCGGGAGGGGCGAACACCGGGGAGCTGTTTTTT. Translation gives CSVRAGGANTGELFF.